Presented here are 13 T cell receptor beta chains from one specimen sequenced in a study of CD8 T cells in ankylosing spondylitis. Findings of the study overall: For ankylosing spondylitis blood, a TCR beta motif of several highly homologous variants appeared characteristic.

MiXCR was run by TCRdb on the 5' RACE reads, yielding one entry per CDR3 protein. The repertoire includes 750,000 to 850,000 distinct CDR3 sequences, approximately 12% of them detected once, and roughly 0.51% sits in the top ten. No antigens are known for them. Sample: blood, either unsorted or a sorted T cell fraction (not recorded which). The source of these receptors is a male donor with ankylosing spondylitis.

This CDR3 is CAISRGSEQYF. DNA of the CDR3: TGTGCCATCTCCCGGGGTAGCGAGCAGTACTTC. This chain connects TRBV6-5 to TRBJ2-7, with a possible D match to TRBD2 (5 bases). The CDR3 extends over 11 amino acids. V was pared by 10 bases and J by 6 bases, with 13 bases between. CDR1 is MNHEY, CDR2 SVGAGI, per germline.

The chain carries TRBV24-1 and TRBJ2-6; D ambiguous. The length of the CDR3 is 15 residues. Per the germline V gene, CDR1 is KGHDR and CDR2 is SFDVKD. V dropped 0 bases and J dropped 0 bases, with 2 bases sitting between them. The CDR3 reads CATSDLRSGANVLTF. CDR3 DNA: TGTGCCACCAGTGATTTGCGCTCTGGGGCCAACGTCCTGACTTTC.

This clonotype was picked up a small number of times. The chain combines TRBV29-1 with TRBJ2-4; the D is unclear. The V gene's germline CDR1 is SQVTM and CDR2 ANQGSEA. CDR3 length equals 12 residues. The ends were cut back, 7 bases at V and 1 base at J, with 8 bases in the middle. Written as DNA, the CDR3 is TGCAGCGCGGGCATGGCCAAAAACATTCAGTACTTC. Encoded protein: CSAGMAKNIQYF.

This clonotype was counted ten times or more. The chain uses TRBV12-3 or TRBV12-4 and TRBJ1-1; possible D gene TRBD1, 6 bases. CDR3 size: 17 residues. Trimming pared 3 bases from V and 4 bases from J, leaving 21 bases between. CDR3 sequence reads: CASSFWSGRRGGTEAFF. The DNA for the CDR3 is TGTGCCAGCAGTTTTTGGTCCGGTCGGAGAGGGGGCACTGAAGCTTTCTTT.

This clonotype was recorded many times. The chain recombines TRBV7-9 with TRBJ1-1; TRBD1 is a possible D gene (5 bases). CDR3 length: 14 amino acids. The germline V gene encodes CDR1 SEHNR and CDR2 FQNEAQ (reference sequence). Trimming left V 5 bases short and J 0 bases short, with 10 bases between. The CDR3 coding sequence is TGTGCCAGCAGCCCAGGGAGTTTGAACACTGAAGCTTTCTTT. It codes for CASSPGSLNTEAFF. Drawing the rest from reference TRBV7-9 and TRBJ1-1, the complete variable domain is DTGVSQNPRHKITKRGQNVTFRCDPISEHNRLYWYRQTLGQGPEFLTYFQNEAQLEKSRLLSDRFSAERPKGSFSTLEIQRTEQGDSAMYLCASSPGSLNTEAFFGQGTRLTVV.

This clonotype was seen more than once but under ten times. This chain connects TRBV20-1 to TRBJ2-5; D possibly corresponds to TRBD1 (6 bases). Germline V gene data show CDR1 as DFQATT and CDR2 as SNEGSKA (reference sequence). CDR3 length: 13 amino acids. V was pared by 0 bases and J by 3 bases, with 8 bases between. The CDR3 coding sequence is TGCAGTGCTAGAGATCACAGGGAAGAGACCCAGTACTTC. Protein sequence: CSARDHREETQYF.

The CDR3 region has the DNA TGTGCCAGCAGCCTAAGGGACAGGCCAACGGTTAATTACGAGCAGTACTTC. It specifies CASSLRDRPTVNYEQYF. The V call is TRBV7-3, the J call TRBJ2-7; TRBD1 matches at 8 bases. V dropped 5 bases and J dropped 4; count of bases not matched to a gene: 16. CDR1 and CDR2 from the germline V gene are SGHTA and FQGTGA. The CDR3 totals 17 residues.

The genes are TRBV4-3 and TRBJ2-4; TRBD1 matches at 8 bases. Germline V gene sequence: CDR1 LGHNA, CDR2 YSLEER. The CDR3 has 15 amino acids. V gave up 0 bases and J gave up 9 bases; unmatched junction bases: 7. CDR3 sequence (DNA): TGCGCCAGCAGCCAAGAAGGCAGGGGGCATAGCATTCAGTACTTC. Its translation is CASSQEGRGHSIQYF.

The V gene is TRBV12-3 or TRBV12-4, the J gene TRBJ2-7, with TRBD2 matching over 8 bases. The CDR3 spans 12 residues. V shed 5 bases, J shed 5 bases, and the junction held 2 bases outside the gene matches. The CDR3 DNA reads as TGTGCCAGCAGTGTTAGCGGGGACGAGCAGTACTTC. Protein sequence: CASSVSGDEQYF.

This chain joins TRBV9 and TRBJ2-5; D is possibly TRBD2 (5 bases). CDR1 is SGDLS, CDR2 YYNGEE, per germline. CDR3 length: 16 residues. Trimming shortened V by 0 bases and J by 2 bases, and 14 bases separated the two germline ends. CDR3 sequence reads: CASSVGPGNSQETQYF. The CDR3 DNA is TGTGCCAGCAGCGTAGGGCCGGGGAACTCACAAGAGACCCAGTACTTC.

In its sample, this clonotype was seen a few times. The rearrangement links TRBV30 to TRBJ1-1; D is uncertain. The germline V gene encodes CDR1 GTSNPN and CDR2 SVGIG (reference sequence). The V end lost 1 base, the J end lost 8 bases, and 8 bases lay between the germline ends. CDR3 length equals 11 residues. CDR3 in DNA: TGTGCCTGGAGTGCACCCGAGGAAGCTTTCTTT. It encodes CAWSAPEEAFF.

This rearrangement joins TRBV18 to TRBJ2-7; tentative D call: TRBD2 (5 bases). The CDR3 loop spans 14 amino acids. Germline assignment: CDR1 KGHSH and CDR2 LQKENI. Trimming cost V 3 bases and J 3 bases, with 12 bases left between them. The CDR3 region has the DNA TGTGCCAGCTCACCTTCCGGGAATTTCTACGAGCAGTACTTC. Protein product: CASSPSGNFYEQYF.

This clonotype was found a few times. The CDR3 coding sequence is TGTGCCACCAGTGGGGGGCCCGCAGAGACCCAGTACTTC. Protein product: CATSGGPAETQYF. This chain joins TRBV24-1 and TRBJ2-5; perhaps TRBD1 as D (6 bases). Germline CDR1 and CDR2: KGHDR and SFDVKD. Trimming stripped 5 bases from V and 4 bases from J, with 10 bases between. The CDR3 is made up of 13 amino acids.